This passage covers 18 T cell receptor beta chains from one sample sequenced in a study of T cells after yellow fever vaccination. One entry per CDR3 protein, called by TCRdb with MiXCR from the 5' RACE reads. Among 400,000 to 650,000 distinct CDR3 sequences listed, about a fifth were seen once. The sequencing here drew on PBMCs, taken around 3 weeks after the first yellow fever vaccination. These receptors all stem from a man aged 18 to 29 who received the YFV17D yellow fever vaccine.

This sequence joins TRBV30 and TRBJ2-1; 8 bases line up with TRBD1. The germline CDR1 and CDR2 sequences are GTSNPN and SVGIG (reference sequence). J was trimmed by 12 bases and V by 4 bases; bases with no gene match: 8. The CDR3 extends over 12 amino acids. CDR3 residues: CAWTQPGQAQFF. Here the CDR3 DNA reads TGTGCCTGGACACAACCGGGACAGGCGCAGTTCTTC.

V usage is TRBV20-1 and J usage is TRBJ2-1; 8 bases fit TRBD2. This CDR3 comprises 16 residues. Germline V gene lookup returns CDR1 DFQATT and CDR2 SNEGSKA (reference sequence). The junction had 9 bases not matched to a gene; V was cut back by 1 base and J by 4 bases. The CDR3 region is CSARVADSGAYNEQFF. In DNA form, the CDR3 reads TGCAGTGCTAGAGTTGCGGATAGCGGGGCTTACAATGAGCAGTTCTTC.

This clonotype was seen repeatedly, ten times or more. The gene calls are TRBV7-6 and TRBJ2-5, with D possibly matching TRBD2 (5 bases). Trimming removed 8 bases from V and 0 bases from J, with 10 bases in between. Germline V gene sequence: CDR1 SGHVS, CDR2 FNYEAQ. The CDR3 consists of 13 residues. The CDR3 protein is CASGRGHQETQYF. As DNA, the CDR3 is TGTGCCAGCGGCCGAGGGCACCAAGAGACCCAGTACTTC. Using reference TRBV7-6 and TRBJ2-5 for the parts outside the CDR3, the full variable domain is GAGVSQSPRYKVTKRGQDVALRCDPISGHVSLYWYRQALGQGPEFLTYFNYEAQQDKSGLPNDRFSAERPEGSISTLTIQRTEQRDSAMYRCASGRGHQETQYFGPGTRLLVL.

This clonotype occurred a few times. The chain couples TRBV7-9 to TRBJ2-1; D might be TRBD1 (5 bases). The germline gives CDR1 SEHNR, CDR2 FQNEAQ (reference sequence). This CDR3 has 15 amino acids. V was trimmed by 3 bases and J by 7 bases, leaving 16 bases between them. CDR3 residues: CASSLMARVWNEQFF. The CDR3 DNA reads TGTGCCAGCAGCTTGATGGCCAGGGTCTGGAATGAGCAGTTCTTC.

This clonotype was observed a few times. The V and J genes are TRBV7-9 and TRBJ2-3; maybe TRBD2 (6 bases). This CDR3 has 14 amino acids. Trimming shortened V by 2 bases and J by 2 bases, and 8 bases separated the two germline ends. Germline V gene sequence: CDR1 SEHNR, CDR2 FQNEAQ (reference sequence). DNA of the CDR3: TGTGCCAGCAGCTTACTAGCGACCACAGATACGCAGTATTTT. Its protein is CASSLLATTDTQYF.

This clonotype has a handful of counts. The chain employs TRBV28 and TRBJ2-7; D ambiguous. Germline loops: CDR1 MDHEN, CDR2 SYDVKM. The CDR3 is 13 residues long. Trimming took 6 bases from V and 0 from J, leaving 9 bases between them. The CDR3 loop reads CASRAESSYEQYV. The CDR3 DNA reads TGTGCCAGCAGGGCTGAGAGCTCCTACGAGCAGTACGTC.

The V gene is TRBV7-2, the J gene TRBJ1-1; D is possibly TRBD1 (5 bases). V was clipped by 5 bases and J by 5 bases, with 15 bases between them. The germline gives CDR1 SGHTA, CDR2 FQGNSA. This CDR3 is built from 14 residues. CDR3: CASSPAGRGTEAFF. The CDR3 DNA reads as TGTGCCAGCAGCCCAGCGGGGCGGGGGACTGAAGCTTTCTTT.

This clonotype was seen many times. The chain employs TRBV7-2 and TRBJ2-7, with TRBD1 as a possible D gene (5 bases). Germline V gene lookup returns CDR1 SGHTA and CDR2 FQGNSA. The V gene lost 3 bases and the J gene lost 1 base, with 7 bases spanning the gap. The CDR3 length is 13 residues. CDR3 loop: CASSFPGSYEQYF. In nucleotides, the CDR3 is TGTGCCAGCAGCTTCCCAGGGTCCTACGAGCAGTACTTC.

The J gene is TRBJ1-1, the V gene TRBV20-1; 10 bases are a match to TRBD1. The CDR3 consists of 13 residues. The V and J ends lost 4 bases and 8 bases, in that order; junction bases with no gene match: 7. CDR1 is DFQATT, CDR2 SNEGSKA, per germline (reference sequence). In nucleotides, the CDR3 is TGCAGTGCTACCGGGACAGGGGCCTTAGAAGCTTTCTTT. Amino acid sequence: CSATGTGALEAFF.

At least ten counts were recorded for this clonotype. The chain has TRBV5-1 and TRBJ2-5; no firm D call. Germline CDR1 reads SGHRS; CDR2 reads YFSETQ. Trimming took off 0 bases at V and 3 bases at J, with 12 bases between the two ends. The CDR3 contains 15 residues. DNA of the CDR3: TGCGCCAGCAGCTTGGACCCACAAACCAAAGAGACCCAGTACTTC. This encodes CASSLDPQTKETQYF.

The chain combines TRBV6-2 or TRBV6-3 with TRBJ1-5, with TRBD1 matching over 10 bases. This CDR3 is 15 amino acids long. V lost 6 bases, J lost 4 bases, and 6 bases stayed unmatched. Germline V lookup: CDR1 MNHEY, CDR2 SVGEGT. DNA of the CDR3: TGTGCCAGCAGAAAGGGACAGGGGCGGAATCAGCCCCAGCATTTT. Translation: CASRKGQGRNQPQHF.

The chain joins TRBV4-3 to TRBJ2-1; 13 bases map to TRBD2. This CDR3 contains 18 residues. Germline CDR1 LGHNA, CDR2 YSLEER. The V gene end was trimmed by 4 bases and the J gene end by 7 bases; junction bases not matched to a gene: 13. CDR3 in amino acids: CASSPRAAGTSGVNEQFF. The DNA of the CDR3 is TGCGCCAGCAGCCCTAGGGCCGCCGGGACTAGCGGGGTAAATGAGCAGTTCTTC.

The chain carries TRBV6-5 and TRBJ2-5, with 8 bases lining up with TRBD1. The CDR3 spans 15 residues. V lost 3 bases, J lost 4 bases, and 7 bases stayed unmatched. Germline V lookup: CDR1 MNHEY, CDR2 SVGAGI. CDR3 sequence reads: CASSYYGQGRETQYF. CDR3 in DNA: TGTGCCAGCAGTTATTACGGACAGGGACGAGAGACCCAGTACTTC.

The gene calls are TRBV7-9 and TRBJ1-4, with 7 bases aligning to TRBD1. CDR1 is SEHNR and CDR2 is FQNEAQ in the germline V gene (reference sequence). V shed 5 bases and J 5 bases; nucleotides not matched to a gene: 8. The CDR3 is 15 amino acids. CDR3 protein: CASSLKGGGNEKLFF. The DNA of the CDR3 is TGTGCCAGCAGCCTCAAAGGGGGCGGGAATGAAAAACTGTTTTTT.

There are a few counts of this clonotype. This chain joins TRBV5-1 and TRBJ2-3; 8 positions match TRBD1. With 5 bases clipped from V and 0 bases from J, the junction kept 8 bases outside the gene matches. The CDR3 length is 16 residues. Germline V gives CDR1 SGHRS, CDR2 YFSETQ. CDR3 nucleotides: TGCGCCAGCAGTTCTGACAGGGGAACTAGCACAGATACGCAGTATTTT. Protein sequence: CASSSDRGTSTDTQYF.

The chain joins TRBV5-6 to TRBJ2-3, with D possibly matching TRBD2 (6 bases). V was clipped by 0 bases and J by 3 bases, with 14 bases between them. Germline V gives CDR1 SGHDT, CDR2 YYEEEE. The CDR3 spans 16 residues. The CDR3 bases are TGTGCCAGCAGCTTGGATAAGCTAGCGTGGACAGATACGCAGTATTTT. It yields the protein CASSLDKLAWTDTQYF.

The rearrangement uses TRBV20-1 and TRBJ1-6, with a weak D call TRBD1 (5 bases). The CDR3 is made up of 12 amino acids. The V gene's germline CDR1 is DFQATT and CDR2 SNEGSKA (reference sequence). V was cut by 6 bases and J by 8 bases, with 11 bases left in between. CDR3 region: CSAEGMDSPLHF. For the CDR3, the DNA is TGCAGTGCGGAGGGGATGGATTCACCCCTCCACTTT.

This clonotype was counted between two and nine times. The V call is TRBV7-2, the J call TRBJ2-7; TRBD2 might be the D (6 bases). The CDR3 is 14 amino acids. Germline V CDR1 and CDR2: SGHTA, FQGNSA. With 5 bases removed from V and 3 bases from J, the gap between germline ends came to 14 bases. The CDR3 DNA is TGTGCCAGCAGCCCAGACGGGGGATTCTACGAGCAGTACGTC. Residues: CASSPDGGFYEQYV.